The 21 T cell receptor beta chains below were found in one sample sequenced in a study of CXCR3-negative and CXCR3-positive naive CD8 T cells. The study's findings and limits: TRB CDR3 hydrophobicity was greater in CXCR3-positive naive cells than in CXCR3-negative naive cells.

UMI-labeled 5' RACE yielded the TRB cDNA libraries. TCRdb reprocessed the 5' RACE reads; each CDR3 protein has one entry and no DNA is given. This listing includes tens of thousands of distinct CDR3 sequences. Their target antigens are unknown. Sample: naive CXCR3+ CD8+ T cells from blood. Described subset: CD45RO-CCR7+CD27+CD95- naive CD8+ T cells expressing CXCR3 (TNR3+). The origin of the receptors is a human donor in good health. Some clones in this sample may be carry-over from other donors' samples.

The V and J genes are TRBV4-1 and TRBJ2-3; TCRdb's assignment of TRBD1 cannot be checked, as there is no DNA. The CDR3 covers 16 residues. From germline, CDR1 is MGHRA and CDR2 YSYEKL. The CDR3 protein is CASSQGGQGRTDTQYF.

The chain employs TRBV29-1 and TRBJ2-3; the D call of TRBD1 rests on TCRdb alone, since no DNA is present to check it. This CDR3 region has 15 residues. Germline lookup yields CDR1 SQVTM and CDR2 ANQGSEA. The CDR3 sequence: CSVEEGTDATDTQYF.

This chain joins TRBV4-3 and TRBJ2-1; TCRdb picks TRBD2, but there is no DNA to check that call. This CDR3 has 13 residues. The V gene's germline CDR1 is LGHNA and CDR2 YSLEER. CDR3 sequence reads: CASSQVAGHEQFF.

This chain uses TRBV4-2 with TRBJ2-7. The germline gives CDR1 LGHNA, CDR2 YNFKEQ. The CDR3 loop spans 16 amino acids. The chain's CDR3 is CASSQHQGGSTYEQYF.

The CDR3 reads CASSPLKNHEQFF. The rearrangement joins TRBV27 to TRBJ2-1; TCRdb reports TRBD1, a call that lacks DNA to check it against. Germline V gives CDR1 MNHEY, CDR2 SMNVEV (reference sequence). This CDR3 region has 13 residues.

CDR3 in amino acids: CAISEQTGSGDEQYF. The gene calls are TRBV10-3 and TRBJ2-7; no DNA is available, so the TRBD1 call from TCRdb remains unchecked. Germline V gene data show CDR1 as ENHRY and CDR2 as SYGVKD. The CDR3 is made up of 15 amino acids.

The chain carries TRBV14 and TRBJ2-7. Germline CDR1 and CDR2: SGHDN and FVKESK. The CDR3 extends over 16 amino acids. The CDR3 is CASSQDLGGDSYEQYF.

The chain carries TRBV5-5 and TRBJ2-3; lacking DNA, the TRBD1 call made by TCRdb goes unchecked. The CDR3 has 14 amino acids. Germline CDR1 is SGHKS and CDR2 is YYEKEE (reference sequence). CDR3 sequence reads: CASDGTANPDTQYF.

The rearrangement joins TRBV28 to TRBJ2-1; TCRdb's assignment of TRBD2 cannot be checked, as there is no DNA. Germline V gene sequence: CDR1 MDHEN, CDR2 SYDVKM. This CDR3 is 13 amino acids long. The CDR3 reads CDSNGRNVDEQFF.

The V gene is TRBV7-9, the J gene TRBJ2-7; TCRdb calls TRBD1, which cannot be checked without DNA. Germline CDR1 reads SEHNR; CDR2 reads FQNEAQ (reference sequence). The CDR3 runs 13 residues. CDR3 loop: CASSPPGYYEQYF.

This rearrangement joins TRBV28 to TRBJ2-5; with no DNA, the TCRdb D assignment of TRBD1 cannot be verified. The CDR3 covers 17 residues. The germline V gene encodes CDR1 MDHEN and CDR2 SYDVKM. CDR3 sequence: CASSYNSGTEGSGTQYF.

The chain has TRBV28 and TRBJ2-3; TCRdb names TRBD1, which stays unverified in the absence of DNA. The CDR3 length is 16 residues. CDR1 and CDR2 (germline): MDHEN, SYDVKM. CDR3 sequence: CASSPSPSPPTDTQYF.

The genes are TRBV6-6 and TRBJ1-1; TCRdb selects TRBD1, and the lack of DNA leaves this call unchecked. The germline CDR1 and CDR2 sequences are MNHNY and SVGAGI (reference sequence). The CDR3 has 16 residues. The CDR3 sequence: CASSIEAQGLNTEAFF.

This rearrangement joins TRBV28 to TRBJ2-1; TCRdb outputs TRBD2, but without DNA this stays unchecked. CDR1 is MDHEN and CDR2 is SYDVKM in the germline V gene. The CDR3 is 15 amino acids. The CDR3 loop is CASSFLAGSYNEQFF.

The chain links TRBV6-5 to TRBJ2-7; TCRdb picks TRBD1, but there is no DNA to check that call. Germline lookup yields CDR1 MNHEY and CDR2 SVGAGI. This CDR3 region has 17 residues. This CDR3 is CASSERGVSLFDYEQYF.

The chain is built from TRBV5-4 and TRBJ1-1. The CDR3 is made up of 13 amino acids. Germline values: CDR1 SGHNT, CDR2 YYREEE (reference sequence). The CDR3 protein is CASSLGGFAEAFF.

The gene calls are TRBV6-1 and TRBJ2-1. The CDR3 consists of 15 residues. The V gene's germline CDR1 is MNHNS and CDR2 SASEGT. The CDR3 sequence is CASSERSSGYNEQFF.

V is TRBV12-3 or TRBV12-4 and J is TRBJ2-6; the TCRdb D gene call, TRBD1, has no DNA to confirm it. The length of the CDR3 is 12 residues. CDR3 protein: CASSTGEWVLTF.

The chain is built from TRBV28 and TRBJ2-1; TCRdb lists TRBD2, though no DNA is available to test this call. From germline, CDR1 is MDHEN and CDR2 SYDVKM. The CDR3 runs to 17 residues. CDR3 sequence: CASSPLAGEIRGGEQFF.

The rearrangement uses TRBV14 and TRBJ2-1; the TCRdb call, TRBD1, lacks DNA for checking. The CDR3 is 15 residues long. Germline V lookup: CDR1 SGHDN, CDR2 FVKESK. The CDR3 loop reads CASSPGRGFYNEQFF.

V and J are TRBV14 and TRBJ2-5; TCRdb outputs TRBD1, but without DNA this stays unchecked. Germline-derived CDR1 and CDR2 are SGHDN and FVKESK. The CDR3 has 15 residues. CDR3 sequence reads: CASSAGTGGRETQYF.